This T cell receptor (beta chain) originates from a study of cytomegalovirus exposure and HLA in healthy donors. The overall study: When 398 donors were genotyped, about 81% of them were found to fall in the Caucasian-associated ancestry cluster.

A multiplex PCR was run with 60 Vbeta primers and 13 Jbeta primers. The protocol was immunoSEQ multiplex PCR, while the TCRdb copy is restricted to in-frame clones and leaves out a portion. The profile shows 90,000 to 120,000 clones, approximately 79% of them singletons. The CDR3 covers 14 residues. In germline, CDR1 is KGHSH, CDR2 LQKENI. The V and J ends lost 8 bases and 3 bases, in that order; junction bases with no gene match: 8. A note on this clone: Its target is unknown.

Overall study findings and caveats: Presence/absence comparisons presumed near-even sequencing depth among donors. Excluded were some V segments that proved indistinguishable, including TRBV6-2 and TRBV6-3. HLA alleles showed associations with about 15,000 TCR beta sequences in a later analysis, at a 0.05 false discovery rate.

This TCR was sampled from a woman aged 40 to 55 in good health and CMV-seropositive. Sequencing was carried out using PBMCs. This rearrangement joins TRBV18 to TRBJ2-3; 7 positions match TRBD2. For the CDR3, the DNA is TGTGCCAGCATCCGGGACTATGGGACAGATACGCAGTATTTT. Residues: CASIRDYGTDTQYF.